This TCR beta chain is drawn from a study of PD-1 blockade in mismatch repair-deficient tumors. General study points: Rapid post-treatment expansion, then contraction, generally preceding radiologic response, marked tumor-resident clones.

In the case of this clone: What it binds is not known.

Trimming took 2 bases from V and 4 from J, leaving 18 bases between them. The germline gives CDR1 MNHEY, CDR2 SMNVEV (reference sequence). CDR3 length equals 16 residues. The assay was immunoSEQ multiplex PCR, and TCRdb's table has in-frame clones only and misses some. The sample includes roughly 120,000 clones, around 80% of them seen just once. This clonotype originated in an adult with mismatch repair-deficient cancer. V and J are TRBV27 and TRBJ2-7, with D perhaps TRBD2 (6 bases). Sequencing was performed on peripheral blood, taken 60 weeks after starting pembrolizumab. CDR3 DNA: TGTGCCAGCAGTTTAGTACGTAACCGGGAGACTTACGAGCAGTACTTC. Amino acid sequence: CASSLVRNRETYEQYF.